This is a list of T cell receptor beta chains from one sample in a study of CD8 T cells in Susac syndrome. MiXCR was run by TCRdb on the immunoSEQ multiplex PCR reads, yielding one entry per CDR3 protein. This repertoire shows a few hundred thousand distinct CDR3 sequences, around 95% found once; its top ten account for approximately 0.082%. Sequences were obtained from CD4+ T cells from PBMCs. Receptor source: a human donor with multiple sclerosis. The CDR3 runs from the conserved cysteine through the conserved F or W. D genes are given only for firm matches. Part of the rows lack a size; the others show once, few, many or a class for expanded clones.

abundance: -; v_gene: TRBV5-4; d_gene: TRBD2; j_gene: TRBJ2-5; CDR3aa: CASGAGPQETQYF; CDR3nt: TGTGCCAGCGGAGCGGGGCCCCAAGAGACCCAGTACTTC
abundance: -; v_gene: TRBV20-1; d_gene: -; j_gene: TRBJ1-4; CDR3aa: CSARDGTGLGEKLFF; CDR3nt: TGCAGTGCTAGAGATGGAACAGGGTTGGGTGAAAAACTGTTTTTT
abundance: -; v_gene: TRBV9; d_gene: -; j_gene: TRBJ2-7; CDR3aa: CASSSVGGNYEQYF; CDR3nt: TGTGCCAGCAGTTCTGTGGGGGGAAACTACGAGCAGTACTTC
abundance: once; v_gene: TRBV12-3/TRBV12-4; d_gene: TRBD1; j_gene: TRBJ2-1; CDR3aa: CASSDRTGANYNEQFF; CDR3nt: TGTGCCAGCAGTGATAGGACAGGAGCCAACTACAATGAGCAGTTCTTC
abundance: -; v_gene: TRBV20-1; d_gene: -; j_gene: TRBJ2-5; CDR3aa: CSARETGVQETQYF; CDR3nt: TGCAGTGCTAGAGAAACGGGGGTTCAAGAGACCCAGTACTTC
abundance: -; v_gene: TRBV3-1; d_gene: -; j_gene: TRBJ1-5; CDR3aa: CASSGRPYQPQHF; CDR3nt: TGTGCCAGCAGCGGTAGGCCCTATCAGCCCCAGCATTTT
abundance: -; v_gene: TRBV7-9; d_gene: -; j_gene: TRBJ1-2; CDR3aa: CASSSLWGPGYGYTF; CDR3nt: TGTGCCAGCAGCTCCCTTTGGGGTCCAGGCTATGGCTACACCTTC
abundance: -; v_gene: TRBV19; d_gene: -; j_gene: TRBJ2-4; CDR3aa: CASSISNIQYF; CDR3nt: TGTGCCAGTAGTATATCAAACATTCAGTACTTC
abundance: -; v_gene: TRBV29-1; d_gene: TRBD1; j_gene: TRBJ2-1; CDR3aa: CSVEPGQGIFGEQFF; CDR3nt: TGCAGCGTTGAACCGGGACAGGGGATCTTCGGTGAGCAGTTCTTC
abundance: -; v_gene: TRBV15; d_gene: TRBD2; j_gene: TRBJ2-3; CDR3aa: CATSSMRGGPDTQYF; CDR3nt: TGTGCCACCAGCTCGATGCGGGGGGGCCCAGATACGCAGTATTTT
abundance: once; v_gene: TRBV29-1; d_gene: -; j_gene: TRBJ2-1; CDR3aa: CSVEVGAGYNEQFF; CDR3nt: TGCAGCGTTGAGGTCGGGGCGGGGTACAATGAGCAGTTCTTC
abundance: -; v_gene: TRBV30; d_gene: TRBD1; j_gene: TRBJ1-1; CDR3aa: CAWRPWGQGKPEAFF; CDR3nt: TGTGCCTGGAGACCGTGGGGACAGGGAAAACCTGAAGCTTTCTTT
abundance: -; v_gene: TRBV30; d_gene: -; j_gene: TRBJ2-5; CDR3aa: CTWGRGPGETQYF; CDR3nt: TGTACCTGGGGCCGGGGACCTGGAGAGACCCAGTACTTC
abundance: -; v_gene: TRBV3-1; d_gene: -; j_gene: TRBJ2-1; CDR3aa: CASSQEVTGYVNEQFF; CDR3nt: TGTGCCAGCAGCCAAGAGGTAACAGGGTATGTGAATGAGCAGTTCTTC